This is a list of T cell receptor beta chains from one sample in a study of identifying expanded T cells in peripheral blood. Generated by immunoSEQ multiplex PCR, the TCRdb table keeps only in-frame clones and is missing some. The sample shows about 120,000 clones, more than 75% of them seen only once. Sequenced sample: blood. The origin of the receptors is a person between 18 and 75 years old in good health. Each CDR3 is given with its conserved first and last residue. Each record gives: J gene, clone size, D gene, V gene, CDR3 protein, CDR3 DNA. A D gene is named only where the DNA matches it firmly. Rows give clone size only sometimes, using once, few, many, or a class for an expanded clone.

j_call: TRBJ2-1
clone_size: once
d_call: -
v_call: TRBV4-3
cdr3_aa: CASSRGWGNEQFF
cdr3_nt: TGCGCCAGCAGCCGGGGTTGGGGTAATGAGCAGTTCTTC

j_call: TRBJ1-5
clone_size: -
d_call: -
v_call: TRBV19
cdr3_aa: CASSHRPVEYSNQPQHF
cdr3_nt: TGTGCCAGTAGTCACCGCCCGGTTGAGTATAGCAATCAGCCCCAGCATTTT

j_call: TRBJ2-5
clone_size: -
d_call: TRBD2
v_call: TRBV5-1
cdr3_aa: CASSLELSGGYQETQYF
cdr3_nt: TGCGCCAGCAGCCTGGAACTGTCGGGGGGTTACCAAGAGACCCAGTACTTC

j_call: TRBJ1-4
clone_size: -
d_call: TRBD1
v_call: TRBV5-8
cdr3_aa: CASEGQGREKLFF
cdr3_nt: TGTGCCAGCGAGGGACAGGGCCGCGAAAAACTGTTTTTT

j_call: TRBJ2-5
clone_size: -
d_call: -
v_call: TRBV19
cdr3_aa: CATSNARNQETQYF
cdr3_nt: TGTGCCACTTCGAACGCCCGGAACCAAGAGACCCAGTACTTC

j_call: TRBJ2-1
clone_size: -
d_call: TRBD2
v_call: TRBV7-2
cdr3_aa: CASSPQSSGGAFEQFF
cdr3_nt: TGTGCCAGCAGCCCGCAATCTAGCGGGGGGGCCTTTGAGCAGTTCTTC

j_call: TRBJ1-4
clone_size: -
d_call: -
v_call: TRBV7-9
cdr3_aa: CASSSSATNEKLFF
cdr3_nt: TGTGCCAGCTCGTCGTCCGCAACTAATGAAAAACTGTTTTTT

j_call: TRBJ2-1
clone_size: -
d_call: TRBD1
v_call: TRBV18
cdr3_aa: CASSPKQGSSYNEQFF
cdr3_nt: TGTGCCAGCTCACCTAAACAGGGGAGCTCCTACAATGAGCAGTTCTTC

j_call: TRBJ2-5
clone_size: -
d_call: -
v_call: TRBV7-2
cdr3_aa: CASSSDLGSETQYF
cdr3_nt: TGTGCCAGCAGCTCGGACCTGGGGAGTGAGACCCAGTACTTC

j_call: TRBJ1-5
clone_size: -
d_call: -
v_call: TRBV19
cdr3_aa: CASGHGNQPQHF
cdr3_nt: TGTGCCTCGGGGCATGGGAATCAGCCCCAGCATTTT

j_call: TRBJ1-1
clone_size: -
d_call: -
v_call: TRBV30
cdr3_aa: CAWNVANREDTEAFF
cdr3_nt: TGTGCCTGGAATGTGGCAAACAGGGAGGACACTGAAGCTTTCTTT

j_call: TRBJ1-2
clone_size: -
d_call: -
v_call: TRBV5-1
cdr3_aa: CASSPAGGNYGYTF
cdr3_nt: TGCGCCAGCAGCCCCGCCGGGGGGAACTATGGCTACACCTTC